There are a few counts of the clone carrying this TCR beta chain. This CDR3 is built from 16 residues. CDR1 is SNHLY and CDR2 is FYNNEI in the germline V gene. With V trimmed by 5 bases and J by 2 bases, 11 bases remained unmatched. Only in-frame clones appear in the TCRdb table, and some are missing; sequencing was by immunoSEQ multiplex PCR. Of some 1.5 million clones in the sample, 95% to 99% are singletons; the top ten hold 0.4% to 0.55%. The study separated CD4+ cells into CD45RA+ naive and CD45RA-negative memory subsets. This record comes from a study of shared clonotypes between healthy human individuals.

Sequencing used naive CD4+ T cells sorted from blood. Subset defined: CD45RA+ positively selected. This TCR came from a man under 40 in good health. V usage is TRBV2 and J usage is TRBJ2-7, with TRBD1 identical over 8 bases. This chain's CDR3 is CASSRQGMEGTYEQYF. The DNA for the CDR3 is TGTGCCAGCAGTCGACAGGGGATGGAGGGGACCTACGAGCAGTACTTC.